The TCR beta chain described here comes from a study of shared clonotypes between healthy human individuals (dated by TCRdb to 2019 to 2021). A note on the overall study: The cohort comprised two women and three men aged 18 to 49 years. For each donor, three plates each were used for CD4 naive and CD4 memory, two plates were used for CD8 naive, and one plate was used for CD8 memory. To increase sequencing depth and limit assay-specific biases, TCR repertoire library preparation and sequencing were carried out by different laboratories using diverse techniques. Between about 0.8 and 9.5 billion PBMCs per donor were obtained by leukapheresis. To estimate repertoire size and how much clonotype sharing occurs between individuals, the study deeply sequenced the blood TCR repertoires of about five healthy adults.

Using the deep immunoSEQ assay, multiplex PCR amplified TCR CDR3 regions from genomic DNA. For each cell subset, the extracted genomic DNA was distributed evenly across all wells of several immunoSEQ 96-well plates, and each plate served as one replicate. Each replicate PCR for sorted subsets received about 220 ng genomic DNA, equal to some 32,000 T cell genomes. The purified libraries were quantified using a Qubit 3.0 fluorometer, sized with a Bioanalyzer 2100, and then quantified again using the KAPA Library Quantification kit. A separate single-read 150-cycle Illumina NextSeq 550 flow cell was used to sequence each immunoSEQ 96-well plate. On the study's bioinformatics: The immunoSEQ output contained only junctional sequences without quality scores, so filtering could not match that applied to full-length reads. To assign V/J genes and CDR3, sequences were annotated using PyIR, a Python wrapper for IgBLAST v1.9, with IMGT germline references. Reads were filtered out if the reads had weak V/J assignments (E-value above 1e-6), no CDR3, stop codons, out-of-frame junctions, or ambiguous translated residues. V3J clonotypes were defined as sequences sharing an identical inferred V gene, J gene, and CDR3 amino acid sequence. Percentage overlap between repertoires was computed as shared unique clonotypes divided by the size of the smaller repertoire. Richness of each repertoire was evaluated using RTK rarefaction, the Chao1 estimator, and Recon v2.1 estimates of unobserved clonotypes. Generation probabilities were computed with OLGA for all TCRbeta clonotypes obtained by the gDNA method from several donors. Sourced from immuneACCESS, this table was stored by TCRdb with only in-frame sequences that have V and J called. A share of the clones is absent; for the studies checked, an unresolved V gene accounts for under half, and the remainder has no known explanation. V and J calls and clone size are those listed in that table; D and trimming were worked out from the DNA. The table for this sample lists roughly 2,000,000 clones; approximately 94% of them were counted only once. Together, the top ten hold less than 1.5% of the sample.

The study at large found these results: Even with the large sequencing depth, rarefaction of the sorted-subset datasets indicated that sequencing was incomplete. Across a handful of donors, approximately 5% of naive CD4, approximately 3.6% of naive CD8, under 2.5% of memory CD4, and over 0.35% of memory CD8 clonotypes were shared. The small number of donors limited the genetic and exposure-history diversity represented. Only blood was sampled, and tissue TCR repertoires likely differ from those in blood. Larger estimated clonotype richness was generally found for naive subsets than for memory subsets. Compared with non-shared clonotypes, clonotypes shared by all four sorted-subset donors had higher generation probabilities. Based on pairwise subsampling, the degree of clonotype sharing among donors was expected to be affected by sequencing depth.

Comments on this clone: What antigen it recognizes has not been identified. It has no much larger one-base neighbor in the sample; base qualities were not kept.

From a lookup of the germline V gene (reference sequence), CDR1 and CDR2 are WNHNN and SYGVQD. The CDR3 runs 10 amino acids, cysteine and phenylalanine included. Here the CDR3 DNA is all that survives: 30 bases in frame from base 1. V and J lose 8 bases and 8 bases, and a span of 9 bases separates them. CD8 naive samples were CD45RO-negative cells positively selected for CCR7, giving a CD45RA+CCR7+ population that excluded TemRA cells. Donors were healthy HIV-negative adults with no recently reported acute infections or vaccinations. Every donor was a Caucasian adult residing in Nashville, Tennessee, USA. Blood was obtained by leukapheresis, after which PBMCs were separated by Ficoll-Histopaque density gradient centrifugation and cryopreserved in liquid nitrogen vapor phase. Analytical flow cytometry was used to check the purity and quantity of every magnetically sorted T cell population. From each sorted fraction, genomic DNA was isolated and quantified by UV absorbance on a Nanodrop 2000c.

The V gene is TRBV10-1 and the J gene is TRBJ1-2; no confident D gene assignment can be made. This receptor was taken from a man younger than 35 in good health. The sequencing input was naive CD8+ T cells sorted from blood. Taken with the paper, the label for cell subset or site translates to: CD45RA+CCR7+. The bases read TGCGCCAGCCCCGGTGAGGGCTACACCTTC. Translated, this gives CASPGEGYTF.